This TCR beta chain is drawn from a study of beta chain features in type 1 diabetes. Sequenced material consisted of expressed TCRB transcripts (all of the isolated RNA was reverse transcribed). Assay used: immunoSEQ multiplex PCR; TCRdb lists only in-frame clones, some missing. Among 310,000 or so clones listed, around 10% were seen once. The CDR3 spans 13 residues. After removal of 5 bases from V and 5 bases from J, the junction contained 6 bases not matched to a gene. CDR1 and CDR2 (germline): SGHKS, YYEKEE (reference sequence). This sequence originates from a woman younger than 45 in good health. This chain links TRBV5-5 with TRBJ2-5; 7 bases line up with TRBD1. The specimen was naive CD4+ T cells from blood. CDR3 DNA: TGTGCCAGCAGGCCCGGACAGGCGGAGACCCAGTACTTC. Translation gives CASRPGQAETQYF.